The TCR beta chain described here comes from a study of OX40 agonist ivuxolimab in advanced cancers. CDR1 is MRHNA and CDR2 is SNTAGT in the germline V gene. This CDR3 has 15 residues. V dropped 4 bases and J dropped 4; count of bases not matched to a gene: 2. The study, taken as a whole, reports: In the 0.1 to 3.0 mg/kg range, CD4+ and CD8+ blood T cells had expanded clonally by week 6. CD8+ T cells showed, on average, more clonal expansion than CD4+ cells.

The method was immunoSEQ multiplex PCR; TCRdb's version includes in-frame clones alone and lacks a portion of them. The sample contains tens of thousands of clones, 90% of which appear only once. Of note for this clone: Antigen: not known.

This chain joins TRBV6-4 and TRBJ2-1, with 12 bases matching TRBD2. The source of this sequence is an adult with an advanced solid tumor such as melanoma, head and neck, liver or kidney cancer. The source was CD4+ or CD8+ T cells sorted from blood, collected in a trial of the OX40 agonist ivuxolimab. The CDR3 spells CASSVGTSGYNEQFF. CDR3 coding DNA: TGTGCCAGCAGTGTCGGGACTAGCGGGTACAATGAGCAGTTCTTC.